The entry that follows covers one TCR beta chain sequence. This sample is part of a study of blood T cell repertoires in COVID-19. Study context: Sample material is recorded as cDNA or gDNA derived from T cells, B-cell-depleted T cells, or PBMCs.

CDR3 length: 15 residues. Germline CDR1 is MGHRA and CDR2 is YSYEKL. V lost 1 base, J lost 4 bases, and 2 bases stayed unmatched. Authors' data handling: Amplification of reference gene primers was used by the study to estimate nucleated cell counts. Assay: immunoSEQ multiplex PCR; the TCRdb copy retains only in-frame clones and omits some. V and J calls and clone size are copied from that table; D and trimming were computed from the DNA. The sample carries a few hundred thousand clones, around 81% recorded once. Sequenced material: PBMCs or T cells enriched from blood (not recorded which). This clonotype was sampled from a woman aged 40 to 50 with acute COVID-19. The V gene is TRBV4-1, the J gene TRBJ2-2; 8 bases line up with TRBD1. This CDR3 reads CASSQAGTGTGELFF. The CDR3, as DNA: TGCGCCAGCAGCCAAGCTGGGACAGGCACCGGGGAGCTGTTTTTT.